The 25 T cell receptor beta chains below come from one sample, sequenced in a study of regulatory T cells in long-lasting Graves disease. The time point was: newly diagnosed GD, antithyroid drugs for less than 3 months. TCR sequences were obtained from RNA taken from PBMCs. HTBI primers from iRepertoire and Arm-PCR of CDR3 regions yielded the TCR beta libraries. TCRdb recomputed calls from the multiplex PCR reads with MiXCR, one row per CDR3 protein. This sample has roughly 260,000 distinct CDR3 sequences, with approximately 20% found just once. These data are also associated with another study on T cells in Graves' hyperthyroidism and ophthalmopathy.

Source: peripheral blood mononuclear cells (PBMCs), taken at new diagnosis, from a patient treated with antithyroid drugs. The receptor set was obtained from a woman aged 25 to 39 with Graves disease.

This clonotype showed up just a few times. The rearrangement links TRBV20-1 to TRBJ2-3, with D hard to call. Germline V gives CDR1 DFQATT, CDR2 SNEGSKA (reference sequence). The germline V and J ends were trimmed by 6 bases and 5 bases, with 18 bases remaining between them. The CDR3 contains 14 residues. The CDR3 sequence: CSASIGPGGDTQYF. DNA of the CDR3: TGCAGTGCCAGCATAGGACCTGGCGGAGATACGCAGTATTTT.

This clonotype has just a few counts. This chain uses TRBV12-5 with TRBJ2-1; 8 bases are shared with TRBD2. Looked up from germline, CDR1 is LGHNT and CDR2 is FRNRAP. The V segment lost 9 bases and the J segment 3 bases; nucleotides outside the gene matches: 1. The CDR3 extends over 12 amino acids. The CDR3 sequence is CASGGVYNEQFF. The CDR3 nucleotides read TGTGCTAGCGGGGGGGTCTACAATGAGCAGTTCTTC.

In this sample, this clonotype turned up many times. The genes are TRBV2 and TRBJ2-5; D call uncertain. Germline V gives CDR1 SNHLY, CDR2 FYNNEI. The CDR3 loop spans 14 amino acids. V shed 3 bases and J shed 2 bases, with 10 bases lying between them. The CDR3 sequence is CASSDGSIQETQYF. The CDR3 DNA is TGTGCCAGCAGTGACGGCAGCATACAAGAGACCCAGTACTTC.

This clonotype occurred many times. This rearrangement joins TRBV11-2 to TRBJ1-2; D possibly corresponds to TRBD1 (5 bases). Trimming left V 5 bases short and J 5 bases short, with 15 bases between. The CDR3 is 14 amino acids. Germline CDR1 is SGHAT and CDR2 is FQNNGV. CDR3: CASSQRSGGYGYTF. The CDR3 nucleotides are TGTGCCAGCAGCCAAAGGAGTGGGGGGTATGGCTACACCTTC.

Remarks on this clonotype: Given a far larger clone just one base away, this is likely a sequencing read error. The chain has TRBV6-2 or TRBV6-3 and TRBJ1-5, with TRBD1 matching 8 bases. The germline V gene has CDR1 MNHEY and CDR2 SVGEGT. CDR3 length: 15 residues. As DNA, the CDR3 is TGTGCCAGCAGGATCGGACAGGGAAGCAATCAGCCCCAGCGTTTT. Translating it yields CASRIGQGSNQPQRF.

This clonotype has at least ten counts. The chain uses TRBV19 and TRBJ1-5; 8 nucleotides agree with TRBD1. Germline values: CDR1 LNHDA, CDR2 SQIVND (reference sequence). The CDR3 length is 12 residues. With 8 bases clipped from V and 7 bases from J, the junction kept 4 bases outside the gene matches. The CDR3 reads CASDRGGQPQHF. CDR3 coding DNA: TGTGCCAGTGACAGGGGAGGACAGCCCCAGCATTTT.

This clonotype has a handful of counts. A much larger clone differs by one base, so this may be a read error. The gene calls are TRBV27 and TRBJ1-5, with D possibly TRBD1 on 6 matching bases. This CDR3 has 16 amino acids. Germline CDR1 and CDR2: MNHEY and SMNVEV (reference sequence). The CDR3 DNA is TGTGCCAGCAGTTTCAGGGGAGGATATAGCAATCAGCCCCGGCATTTT. Protein: CASSFRGGYSNQPRHF.

This clonotype was seen more than once but under ten times. The chain employs TRBV19 and TRBJ2-3, with 10 positions matching TRBD2. CDR3 length equals 14 residues. V was clipped by 9 bases and J by 1 base; unmatched bases: 4. Per the germline V gene, CDR1 is LNHDA and CDR2 is SQIVND (reference sequence). CDR3 loop: CASKLAGRTDTQYF. CDR3 nucleotides: TGTGCCAGCAAACTAGCGGGACGCACAGATACGCAGTATTTT.

This chain links TRBV5-1 with TRBJ2-5, with 7 bases aligning to TRBD1. This CDR3 contains 16 residues. V was pared by 4 bases and J by 5 bases, with 14 bases of the junction left unmatched. Germline-derived CDR1 and CDR2 are SGHRS and YFSETQ. The CDR3 loop reads CASSARTGPSRETQYF. In DNA form, the CDR3 reads TGCGCCAGCAGCGCCAGGACAGGCCCCTCACGGGAGACCCAGTACTTC.

The chain recombines TRBV7-9 with TRBJ2-7, with TRBD1 matching over 8 bases. This CDR3 is built from 15 residues. With V trimmed by 3 bases and J by 7 bases, 11 bases remained unmatched. CDR1 is SEHNR and CDR2 is FQNEAQ in the germline V gene (reference sequence). The CDR3 DNA is TGTGCCAGCAGCTTTTCCGGACAGGGTCGGTGGGAGCAGTACTTC. The encoded protein is CASSFSGQGRWEQYF.

The table lists this clonotype with many counts. The chain is built from TRBV5-1 and TRBJ2-7; 7 bases agree with TRBD1. Germline CDR1 and CDR2: SGHRS and YFSETQ. The CDR3 extends over 15 amino acids. Trimming at V came to 4 bases and at J to 0 bases, leaving 7 bases not matched to a gene. Written as DNA, the CDR3 is TGCGCCAGCAGCATCTACAGGGGTGGCTCCTACGAGCAGTACTTC. It codes for CASSIYRGGSYEQYF.

This clonotype has at least ten counts. The rearrangement links TRBV12-5 to TRBJ1-5; possible D gene TRBD1, 6 bases. The CDR3 extends over 13 amino acids. Trimming pared 5 bases from V and 6 bases from J, leaving 11 bases between. Germline assignment: CDR1 LGHNT and CDR2 FRNRAP. CDR3 nucleotide sequence: TGTGCTAGTGGTATCCCAGGGGTTCAGCCCCAGCATTTT. Translation gives CASGIPGVQPQHF.

This rearrangement joins TRBV4-1 to TRBJ1-2; TRBD1 aligns across 7 bases. The germline V gene has CDR1 MGHRA and CDR2 YSYEKL. The junction had 6 bases not matched to a gene; V was cut back by 1 base and J by 7 bases. The CDR3 extends over 14 amino acids. The CDR3 sequence is CASSQVGQARGYTF. In nucleotides, the CDR3 is TGCGCCAGCAGCCAAGTCGGACAGGCTCGTGGCTACACCTTC.

This clonotype was recorded many times. This chain uses TRBV6-1 with TRBJ2-2; 7 bases fit TRBD2. The CDR3 is made up of 17 amino acids. The V gene's germline CDR1 is MNHNS and CDR2 SASEGT. J lost 0 bases, V lost 5 bases, and 9 bases had no gene match. The CDR3 region has the DNA TGTGCCAGCAGTAGCGGGACGGTTATTTCGAACACCGGGGAGCTGTTTTTT. Amino acid sequence: CASSSGTVISNTGELFF.

Many counts were recorded for this clonotype. The V and J genes are TRBV5-1 and TRBJ1-5; a weak D match, TRBD1 (6 bases). V lost 3 bases and J lost 5, with 12 bases in between. Germline values: CDR1 SGHRS, CDR2 YFSETQ. The CDR3 totals 14 residues. The CDR3 region is CASSSDSRYQPQHF. For the CDR3, the DNA is TGCGCCAGCAGCTCGGACAGTCGATATCAGCCCCAGCATTTT.

V and J are TRBV25-1 and TRBJ2-1; 11 nucleotides match TRBD2. This CDR3 has 16 amino acids. The trim removed 3 bases at V and 5 bases at J, leaving 6 bases unmatched. CDR1 is MGHDK, CDR2 SYGVNS, per germline. CDR3 sequence (DNA): TGTGCCAGCAGTGACCCTAGCGGGGGGTCTCACAATGAGCAGTTCTTC. Translated, it gives CASSDPSGGSHNEQFF.

The chain employs TRBV7-2 and TRBJ2-3; 8 bases agree with TRBD1. This CDR3 has 13 residues. Losses at the gene ends were 5 bases for V and 3 bases for J; bases not matched to a gene: 1. Looked up from germline, CDR1 is SGHTA and CDR2 is FQGNSA. As DNA, the CDR3 is TGTGCCAGCAGCCGGACAGGGACAGATACGCAGTATTTT. Residues: CASSRTGTDTQYF.

This clonotype was recorded many times. The chain recombines TRBV4-1 with TRBJ2-1; D remains ambiguous. The CDR3 length is 17 residues. Germline-derived CDR1 and CDR2 are MGHRA and YSYEKL. The ends were cut back, 1 base at V and 0 bases at J, with 13 bases in the middle. The CDR3 sequence: CASSQASDWYSYNEQFF. The CDR3 DNA sequence: TGCGCCAGCAGCCAAGCTAGTGACTGGTACTCCTACAATGAGCAGTTCTTC.

With regard to this clonotype: A much larger clone lies a single base off, so this may be a read error. The chain uses TRBV20-1 and TRBJ2-5; 11 bases agree with TRBD2. J was trimmed by 7 bases and V by 6 bases; bases with no gene match: 7. This CDR3 has 13 residues. The germline gives CDR1 DFQATT, CDR2 SNEGSKA (reference sequence). In nucleotides, the CDR3 is TGCAGTGCGACACTAGCGGGGGAAGGGACCCAGTACTTC. Translated, it gives CSATLAGEGTQYF.

This clonotype occurred many times. V usage is TRBV7-2 and J usage is TRBJ1-4; D gene ambiguous. Germline CDR1 reads SGHTA; CDR2 reads FQGNSA. This CDR3 is built from 16 residues. Trimming removed 2 bases at V and 6 bases at J, with 16 bases between. Written as DNA, the CDR3 is TGTGCCAGCAGCTTAAGTGGCTCCACTACCTATGAAAAACTGTTTTTT. This codes for CASSLSGSTTYEKLFF.

This clonotype was found a few times. A much larger clone sits a single nucleotide away, making a read error possible. This chain links TRBV7-2 with TRBJ1-2, with TRBD1 as a possible D gene (5 bases). V was trimmed by 4 bases and J by 4 bases, leaving 13 bases between them. Per germline, CDR1 SGHTA and CDR2 FQGNSA. The CDR3 totals 14 residues. The CDR3 DNA is TGTGCCAGCAGCTCTGGCGGGGGAGGCTATGGCTACACCTTC. It yields the protein CASSSGGGGYGYTF.

This clonotype was detected a few times. The V call is TRBV29-1, the J call TRBJ1-1; TRBD1 aligns across 7 bases. Per germline, CDR1 SQVTM and CDR2 ANQGSEA. Trimming at V came to 4 bases and at J to 6 bases, leaving 5 bases not matched to a gene. This CDR3 contains 12 residues. The CDR3 sequence: CSVGQGPSEAFF. Here the CDR3 DNA reads TGCAGCGTTGGACAGGGTCCATCTGAAGCTTTCTTT.

At least ten counts were recorded for this clonotype. V and J are TRBV11-2 and TRBJ2-7; 8 bases match TRBD2. CDR1 SGHAT and CDR2 FQNNGV come from the germline V gene. The CDR3 contains 15 residues. V shed 0 bases and J 5 bases; nucleotides not matched to a gene: 6. CDR3 in amino acids: CASSLEGSGAHEQYF. CDR3 in DNA: TGTGCCAGCAGCTTAGAGGGTAGCGGGGCCCACGAGCAGTACTTC. Based on the CDR3 plus reference TRBV11-2 and TRBJ2-7, the full variable domain is EAGVAQSPRYKIIEKRQSVAFWCNPISGHATLYWYQQILGQGPKLLIQFQNNGVVDDSQLPKDRFSAERLKGVDSTLKIQPAKLEDSAVYLCASSLEGSGAHEQYFGPGTRLTVT.

The genes are TRBV11-2 and TRBJ2-1; TRBD2 agrees at 14 bases. CDR1 and CDR2 (germline): SGHAT, FQNNGV. Trimming removed 3 bases from V and 8 bases from J; junction bases left unmatched: 3. The CDR3 is made up of 15 amino acids. CDR3 loop: CASSFRTSGGHEQFF. DNA for the CDR3: TGTGCCAGCAGCTTCCGGACTAGCGGGGGGCATGAGCAGTTCTTC.

This clonotype has at least ten counts. V is TRBV6-2 or TRBV6-3 and J is TRBJ2-6; TRBD2 aligns across 7 bases. The germline V gene encodes CDR1 MNHEY and CDR2 SVGEGT. The CDR3 has 17 amino acids. After removal of 2 bases from V and 1 base from J, the junction contained 5 bases not matched to a gene. CDR3 sequence (DNA): TGTGCCAGCAGTTACAGTGGGAGGGAATCTGGGGCCAACGTCCTGACTTTC. This gives the protein CASSYSGRESGANVLTF.